Listed below are T cell receptor beta chains from one sample, sequenced in a study of shared clonotypes between healthy human individuals. This table comes from immunoSEQ multiplex PCR, and its TCRdb copy is limited to in-frame clones, with some not included. The sample lists 1.5 million to 2.5 million clones; approximately 94% were seen once. Sequenced material: naive CD8+ T cells sorted from blood. The origin of the receptors is a young man in good health. Each CDR3 is given with its conserved first and last residue. The D gene is left open where the match is weak. Size values are once, few and many counts, or a class for expanded clones, and some rows have none.

j_call d_call cdr3_length v_call clone_size cdr3_aa cdr3_nt
TRBJ1-1 - 15 TRBV25-1 - CASSETGWGNTEAFF TGTGCCAGCAGTGAAACGGGGTGGGGGAACACTGAAGCTTTCTTT
TRBJ2-5 - 14 TRBV10-2 - CASSIGGGGETQYF TGCGCCAGCAGCATAGGGGGGGGAGGCGAGACCCAGTACTTC
TRBJ2-3 - 16 TRBV11-3 - CASSALGTAEGDTQYF TGTGCCAGCAGTGCTTTGGGAACAGCGGAAGGTGATACGCAGTATTTT
TRBJ2-5 - 11 TRBV6-1 - CATLGSETQYF TGTGCCACCCTGGGGAGTGAGACCCAGTACTTC
TRBJ2-7 TRBD1 13 TRBV29-1 - CSVDDRGKDEQYF TGCAGCGTTGATGACAGGGGTAAGGACGAGCAGTACTTC
TRBJ2-3 TRBD2 15 TRBV28 - CASSTVAGGTDTQYF TGTGCCAGCAGTACCGTAGCGGGGGGGACAGATACGCAGTATTTT
TRBJ2-1 TRBD2 17 TRBV5-6 - CASSFEGAGVIYNEQFF TGTGCCAGCAGCTTCGAGGGTGCGGGGGTGATCTACAATGAGCAGTTCTTC
TRBJ2-7 TRBD2 13 TRBV19 - CASSPMAGGEQYF TGTGCCAGTAGTCCTATGGCGGGAGGCGAGCAGTACTTC
TRBJ2-1 - 16 TRBV27 few CASSLSAGSSYNEQFF TGTGCCAGCAGTTTATCGGCGGGGAGCTCCTACAATGAGCAGTTCTTC
TRBJ2-7 - 13 TRBV29-1 - CSVTGVGGYEQYF TGCAGCGTTACCGGAGTGGGGGGCTACGAGCAGTACTTC
TRBJ2-1 - 14 TRBV19 once CASSIGGSYNEQFF TGTGCCAGTAGTATAGGTGGATCCTACAATGAGCAGTTCTTC
TRBJ2-7 TRBD1 16 TRBV19 once CASSAFSGTGGGEQYF TGTGCCAGTAGTGCCTTTTCCGGGACAGGGGGCGGCGAGCAGTACTTC
TRBJ1-2 - 14 TRBV7-8 - CASSLAWSSDGYTF TGTGCCAGCAGCTTAGCGTGGTCGAGTGATGGCTACACCTTC
TRBJ1-2 TRBD1 14 TRBV15 - CATSRSRDRVDYTF TGTGCCACCAGCAGGTCCCGGGACAGGGTGGACTACACCTTC
TRBJ1-2 TRBD1 16 TRBV4-1 - CASSQGAGGSNYGYTF TGCGCCAGCAGCCAAGGGGCAGGGGGCTCTAACTATGGCTACACCTTC
TRBJ1-2 - 14 TRBV7-8 - CASSLAPQNYGYTF TGTGCCAGCAGCTTAGCGCCACAGAACTATGGCTACACCTTC
TRBJ1-4 - 17 TRBV7-9 - CASSFIDAGLGNEKLFF TGTGCCAGCAGCTTCATCGACGCGGGACTGGGTAATGAAAAACTGTTTTTT
TRBJ2-2 - 16 TRBV4-2 - CASSHAARVDTGELFF TGTGCCAGCAGCCACGCTGCTCGGGTAGACACCGGGGAGCTGTTTTTT
TRBJ1-1 - 15 TRBV7-6 - CASSRPAGLNTEAFF TGTGCCAGCAGCCGTCCCGCAGGCCTGAACACTGAAGCTTTCTTT
TRBJ1-1 - 13 TRBV28 - CASRRQRNTEAFF TGTGCCAGCAGACGACAGAGGAACACTGAAGCTTTCTTT
TRBJ2-3 - 14 TRBV27 - CASSLRELADTQYF TGTGCCAGCAGCCTTAGGGAGCTCGCAGATACGCAGTATTTT
TRBJ1-6 TRBD1 17 TRBV28 once CASRILLDRAINSPLHF TGTGCCAGCAGGATCCTACTTGACAGGGCGATAAATTCACCCCTCCACTTT
TRBJ2-5 - 19 TRBV7-9 - CASSRYTGLLSDPKETQYF TGTGCCAGCAGCCGCTACACAGGGCTTCTCTCCGACCCTAAAGAGACCCAGTACTTC
TRBJ2-1 - 14 TRBV11-3 once CASSLGPGYNEQFF TGTGCCAGCAGCTTGGGGCCGGGTTACAATGAGCAGTTCTTC
TRBJ1-6 TRBD1 15 TRBV19 once CASSISGTENSPLHF TGTGCCAGTAGTATCTCCGGGACAGAAAATTCACCCCTCCACTTT
TRBJ2-3 TRBD2 17 TRBV5-6 - CASSKGTSGTVTDTQYF TGTGCCAGCAGCAAAGGGACTAGCGGGACAGTCACAGATACGCAGTATTTT
TRBJ2-7 - 13 TRBV13 - CASSLTGGHEQYF TGTGCCAGCAGCTTGACAGGTGGGCACGAGCAGTACTTC
TRBJ2-5 - 14 TRBV27 - CASSIFGTQETQYF TGTGCCAGCAGTATTTTCGGGACCCAAGAGACCCAGTACTTC
TRBJ2-6 - 17 TRBV28 - CASSFQARGAGANVLTF TGTGCCAGCAGTTTCCAGGCCAGGGGAGCTGGGGCCAACGTCCTGACTTTC
TRBJ1-5 TRBD1 16 TRBV5-1 - CASSPLGTDSNQPQHF TGCGCCAGCAGCCCCCTAGGGACAGATAGCAATCAGCCCCAGCATTTT
TRBJ1-1 - 15 TRBV27 - CASSLSAWGGPEAFF TGTGCCAGCAGTTTATCCGCCTGGGGGGGGCCTGAAGCTTTCTTT
TRBJ2-5 TRBD2 17 TRBV28 - CASSLFPQRGAGETQYF TGTGCCAGCAGTTTATTCCCCCAGCGGGGGGCCGGGGAGACCCAGTACTTC
TRBJ2-2 - 13 TRBV4-1 once CASSQDWTGELFF TGCGCCAGCAGCCAAGATTGGACCGGGGAGCTGTTTTTT
TRBJ1-1 - 14 TRBV5-4 - CASSPQLGPTEAFF TGTGCCAGCAGCCCCCAACTTGGCCCCACTGAAGCTTTCTTT
TRBJ2-1 TRBD2 18 TRBV4-3 once CASSQGYRELAGANEQFF TGCGCCAGCAGCCAAGGGTATCGGGAACTAGCGGGAGCGAATGAGCAGTTCTTC
TRBJ2-7 - 15 TRBV4-2 once CASSQEHTSSYEQYF TGTGCCAGCAGCCAAGAACATACCAGCTCCTACGAGCAGTACTTC
TRBJ2-5 - 14 TRBV9 - CASSERQVGETQYF TGTGCCAGCAGCGAGCGACAGGTTGGAGAGACCCAGTACTTC
TRBJ2-2 - 15 TRBV4-1 - CASSQGHGGSGELFF TGCGCCAGCAGCCAAGGACATGGAGGTTCCGGGGAGCTGTTTTTT
TRBJ1-2 - 11 TRBV27 - CATQGGYGYTF TGTGCCACACAGGGAGGGTATGGCTACACCTTC
TRBJ2-1 TRBD2 14 TRBV6-5 - CASSSSGGDNEQFF TGTGCCAGCAGTTCTAGCGGGGGGGACAATGAGCAGTTCTTC
TRBJ2-3 TRBD2 15 TRBV27 - CASSLSSGETDTQYF TGTGCCAGCAGTTTATCTAGCGGGGAAACAGATACGCAGTATTTT
TRBJ2-2 TRBD2 14 TRBV27 - CASGGVRGTGELFF TGTGCCAGCGGGGGGGTGCGAGGCACCGGGGAGCTGTTTTTT
TRBJ2-1 - 17 TRBV7-2 once CASSLIGMKSSYNEQFF TGTGCCAGCAGCTTAATCGGTATGAAAAGCTCCTACAATGAGCAGTTCTTC
TRBJ2-1 TRBD2 15 TRBV5-6 once CASSLPLAGYNEQFF TGTGCCAGCAGCTTGCCACTAGCGGGTTACAATGAGCAGTTCTTC
TRBJ2-7 - 15 TRBV7-9 - CASSLGHTLSYEQYF TGTGCCAGCAGCTTAGGGCATACCCTCTCCTACGAGCAGTACTTC